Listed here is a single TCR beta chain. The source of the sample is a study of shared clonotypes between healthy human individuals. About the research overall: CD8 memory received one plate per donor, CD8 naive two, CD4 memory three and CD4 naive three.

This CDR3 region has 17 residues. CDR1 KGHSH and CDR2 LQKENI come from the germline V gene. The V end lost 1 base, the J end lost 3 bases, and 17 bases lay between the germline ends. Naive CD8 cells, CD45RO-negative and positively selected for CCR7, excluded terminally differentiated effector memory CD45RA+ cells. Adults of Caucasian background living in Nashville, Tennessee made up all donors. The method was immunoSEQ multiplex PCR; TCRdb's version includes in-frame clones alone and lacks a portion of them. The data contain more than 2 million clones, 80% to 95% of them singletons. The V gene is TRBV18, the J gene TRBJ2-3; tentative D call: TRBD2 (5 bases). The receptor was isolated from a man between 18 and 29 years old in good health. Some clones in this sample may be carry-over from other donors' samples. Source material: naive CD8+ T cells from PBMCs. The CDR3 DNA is TGTGCCAGCTCACCACGTGGCTTCCCTCGGGGTACAGATACGCAGTATTTT. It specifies CASSPRGFPRGTDTQYF.